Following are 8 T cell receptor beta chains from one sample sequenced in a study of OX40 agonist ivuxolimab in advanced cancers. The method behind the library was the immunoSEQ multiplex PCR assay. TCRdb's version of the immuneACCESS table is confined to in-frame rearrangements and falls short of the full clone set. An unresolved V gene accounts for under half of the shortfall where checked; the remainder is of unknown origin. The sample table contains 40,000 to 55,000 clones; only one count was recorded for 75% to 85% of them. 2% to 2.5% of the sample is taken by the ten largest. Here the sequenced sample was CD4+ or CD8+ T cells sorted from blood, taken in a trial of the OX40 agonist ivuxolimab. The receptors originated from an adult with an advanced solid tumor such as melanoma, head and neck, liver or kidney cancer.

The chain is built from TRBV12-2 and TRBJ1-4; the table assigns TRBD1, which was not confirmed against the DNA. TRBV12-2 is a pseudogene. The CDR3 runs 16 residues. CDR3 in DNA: TGTGCAAGTCGCCTCCCTCGACAGCCCCATAATGAAAAACTGTTTTTT. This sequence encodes CASRLPRQPHNEKLFF.

CDR3 nucleotides: TGTGCCAGCAGCTTCTTACAGGGGGCTTTCTATGGCTACACCTTC. It translates to CASSFLQGAFYGYTF. V gene TRBV7-8 combines with J gene TRBJ1-2; 9 bases align to TRBD1. This CDR3 is 15 amino acids long. V lost 3 bases and J lost 4; bases outside the gene matches: 6. The germline gives CDR1 SGHVS, CDR2 FQNEAQ. Filled out from reference TRBV7-8 and TRBJ1-2, the complete variable domain reads GAGVSQSPRYKVAKRGQDVALRCDPISGHVSLFWYQQALGQGPEFLTYFQNEAQLDKSGLPSDRFFAERPEGSVSTLKIQRTQQEDSAVYLCASSFLQGAFYGYTFGSGTRLTVV.

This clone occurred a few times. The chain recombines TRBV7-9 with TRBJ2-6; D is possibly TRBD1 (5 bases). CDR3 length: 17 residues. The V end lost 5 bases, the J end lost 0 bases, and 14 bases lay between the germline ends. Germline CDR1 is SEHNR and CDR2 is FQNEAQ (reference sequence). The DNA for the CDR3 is TGTGCCAGCAGCCCCCTAGGGGCCCCCTCTGGGGCCAACGTCCTGACTTTC. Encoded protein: CASSPLGAPSGANVLTF.

The CDR3 sequence: CASRLDRGGGQPQHF. The CDR3 DNA reads TGTGCCAGCAGACTTGACAGGGGTGGTGGACAGCCCCAGCATTTT. The rearrangement links TRBV5-6 to TRBJ1-5, with 8 bases identical to TRBD1. V was pared by 5 bases and J by 7 bases, with 11 bases of the junction left unmatched. This CDR3 is built from 15 residues. Germline V lookup: CDR1 SGHDT, CDR2 YYEEEE.

The CDR3 nucleotides read TGTGCCAGCAGCGTAGCTCCGGGACAATCAGAGACCCAGTACTTC. Translation gives CASSVAPGQSETQYF. This chain uses TRBV9 with TRBJ2-5, with D possibly being TRBD1 (6 bases). Trimming shortened V by 0 bases and J by 4 bases, and 13 bases separated the two germline ends. Germline CDR1 and CDR2: SGDLS and YYNGEE. The CDR3 is 15 residues long.

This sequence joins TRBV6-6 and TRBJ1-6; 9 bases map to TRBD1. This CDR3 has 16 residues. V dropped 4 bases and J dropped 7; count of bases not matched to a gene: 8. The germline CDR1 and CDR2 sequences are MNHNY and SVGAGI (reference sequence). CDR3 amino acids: CASSSGTGLGNSPLHF. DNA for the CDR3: TGTGCCAGCAGTTCCGGGACAGGGCTCGGCAATTCACCCCTCCACTTT.

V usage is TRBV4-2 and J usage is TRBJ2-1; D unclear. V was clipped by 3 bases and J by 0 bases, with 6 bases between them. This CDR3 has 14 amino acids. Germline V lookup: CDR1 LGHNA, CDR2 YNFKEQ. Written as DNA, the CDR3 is TGTGCCAGCAGCCAGGCTAGCTCCTACAATGAGCAGTTCTTC. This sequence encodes CASSQASSYNEQFF.

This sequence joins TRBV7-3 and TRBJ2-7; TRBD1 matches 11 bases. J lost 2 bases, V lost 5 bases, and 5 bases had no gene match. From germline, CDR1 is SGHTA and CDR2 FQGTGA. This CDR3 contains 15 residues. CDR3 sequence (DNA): TGTGCCAGCAGCCCCAGGACAGGGGGCCCCTACGAGCAGTACTTC. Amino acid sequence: CASSPRTGGPYEQYF.